This T cell receptor (beta chain) was identified during a study of cytomegalovirus exposure and HLA in healthy donors. Germline V gene data show CDR1 as LGHNA and CDR2 as YSLEER. This CDR3 has 12 residues. Trimming shortened V by 4 bases and J by 14 bases, and 17 bases separated the two germline ends. The PCR was carried out with 60 Vbeta primers and 13 Jbeta primers. The assay was immunoSEQ multiplex PCR, and TCRdb's table has in-frame clones only and misses some. The sample holds about 130,000 clones, just under 80% seen once. The sample taken for sequencing was PBMCs. The chain links TRBV4-3 to TRBJ1-2; D is possibly TRBD1 (6 bases). This TCR came from a man aged 25-45 years in good health. DNA for the CDR3: TGCGCCAGCAGCCCATGGGGGGGCTGGCAGACCTTC. Amino acids: CASSPWGGWQTF.